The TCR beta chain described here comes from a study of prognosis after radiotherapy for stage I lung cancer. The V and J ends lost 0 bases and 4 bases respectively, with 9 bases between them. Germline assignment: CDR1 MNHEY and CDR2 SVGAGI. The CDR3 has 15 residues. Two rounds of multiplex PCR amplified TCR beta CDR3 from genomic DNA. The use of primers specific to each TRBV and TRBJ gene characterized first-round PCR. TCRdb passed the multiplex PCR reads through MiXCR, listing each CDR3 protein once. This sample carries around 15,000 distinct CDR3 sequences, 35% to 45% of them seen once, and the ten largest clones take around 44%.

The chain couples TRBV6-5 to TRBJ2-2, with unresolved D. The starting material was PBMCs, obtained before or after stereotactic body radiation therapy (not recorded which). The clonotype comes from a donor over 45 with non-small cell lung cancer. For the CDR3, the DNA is TGTGCCAGCAGTTACTCCCCTGTCCCCACCGGGGAGCTGTTTTTT. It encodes CASSYSPVPTGELFF.